Presented here are 29 T cell receptor beta chains from one specimen sequenced in a study of Ad26.COV2.S vaccination and SARS-CoV-2 variants. This sample's treatment: roughly 20 received Ad26.COV2.S at low or high dose, single or two shots; roughly 5 received placebo; per-sample allocation not given. At day 63 after the first vaccine or placebo injection, samples were drawn. Libraries were prepared by immunoSEQ multiplex PCR; TCRdb keeps only in-frame clonotypes and omits some of them. The sample carries 350,000 to 500,000 clones, 90% recorded once. The sample consisted of peripheral blood, taken in a trial of Ad26.COV2.S vaccine versus placebo. The origin of the receptors is a person aged 18-65 years who received the Ad26.COV2.S COVID-19 vaccine or a placebo.

The V and J genes are TRBV20-1 and TRBJ2-7, with no clear D. V lost 4 bases to trimming and J lost 1 base, with 5 bases between them. CDR3 length: 11 amino acids. Germline V gene lookup returns CDR1 DFQATT and CDR2 SNEGSKA (reference sequence). The CDR3 loop is CSATKSYEQYF. The CDR3 DNA reads as TGCAGTGCTACAAAGTCCTACGAGCAGTACTTC.

This clone was picked up one time. The rearrangement joins TRBV27 to TRBJ1-1; D ambiguous. Germline CDR1 reads MNHEY; CDR2 reads SMNVEV (reference sequence). This CDR3 spans 14 amino acids. Deletions cut 6 bases from V and 0 bases from J, with 11 bases between. The CDR3 spells CASSPRLVNTEAFF. CDR3 in DNA: TGTGCCAGCAGCCCCCGGCTTGTGAACACTGAAGCTTTCTTT.

J is TRBJ2-1 and V is TRBV25-1, with 14 bases lining up with TRBD2. The CDR3 totals 17 residues. The junction had 11 bases not matched to a gene; V was cut back by 6 bases and J by 7 bases. Germline V gives CDR1 MGHDK, CDR2 SYGVNS. The CDR3 nucleotides are TGTGCCAGCAGGCTGTCCAGACTAGCGGGAGGGCGGAATGAGCAGTTCTTC. Protein product: CASRLSRLAGGRNEQFF.

The chain is built from TRBV4-1 and TRBJ2-1; D is possibly TRBD1 or TRBD2 (5 bases each). Germline CDR1 and CDR2: MGHRA and YSYEKL. This CDR3 is 14 amino acids long. V lost 1 base to trimming and J lost 8 bases, with 12 bases between them. CDR3 DNA sequence: TGCGCCAGCAGCCAAGCGGGGCCCTCGGATGAGCAGTTCTTC. It encodes CASSQAGPSDEQFF.

A single count supports this clone. The rearrangement joins TRBV15 to TRBJ2-7; the D is unclear. V gave up 1 base and J gave up 1 base, with 11 bases separating them. Germline-derived CDR1 and CDR2 are LNHNV and YYDKDF (reference sequence). The CDR3 loop spans 15 amino acids. Written as DNA, the CDR3 is TGTGCCACCAGCAGAGGTATCGGTCAGTCCTACGAGCAGTACTTC. Translation: CATSRGIGQSYEQYF. Full variable domain (outside the CDR3, taken from reference TRBV15 and TRBJ2-7): DAMVIQNPRYQVTQFGKPVTLSCSQTLNHNVMYWYQQKSSQAPKLLFHYYDKDFNNEADTPDNFQSRRPNTSFCFLDIRSPGLGDTAMYLCATSRGIGQSYEQYFGPGTRLTVT.

The J gene is TRBJ2-7, the V gene TRBV7-6; tentatively, D is TRBD1 (5 bases). The germline V gene encodes CDR1 SGHVS and CDR2 FNYEAQ. The V end lost 0 bases, the J end lost 6 bases, and 6 bases lay between the germline ends. CDR3 length: 12 residues. The chain's CDR3 is CASSLARGEQYF. CDR3 nucleotides: TGTGCCAGCAGCTTAGCTAGGGGCGAGCAGTACTTC.

This chain joins TRBV4-2 and TRBJ2-1; 9 nucleotides agree with TRBD2. The length of the CDR3 is 17 residues. The junction had 5 bases not matched to a gene; V was cut back by 1 base and J by 1 base. Germline CDR1 LGHNA, CDR2 YNFKEQ. CDR3 sequence: CASSQGIAGASYNEQFF. CDR3 DNA: TGTGCCAGCAGCCAAGGTATAGCGGGAGCATCCTACAATGAGCAGTTCTTC.

The chain has TRBV7-9 and TRBJ2-3; D possibly corresponds to TRBD2 (6 bases). Germline values: CDR1 SEHNR, CDR2 FQNEAQ (reference sequence). The CDR3 sequence is 16 residues long. Trimming left V 3 bases short and J 0 bases short, with 13 bases between. CDR3 nucleotides: TGTGCCAGCAGCTTCATTCGGGGGTCCAGCACAGATACGCAGTATTTT. This encodes CASSFIRGSSTDTQYF.

The chain recombines TRBV18 with TRBJ2-7; D call uncertain. This CDR3 is built from 18 residues. Germline V gives CDR1 KGHSH, CDR2 LQKENI. Trimming left V 6 bases short and J 3 bases short, with 27 bases between. The CDR3 DNA sequence: TGTGCCAGCTCCCCCGGTCCGGACGCCCTTGACCGACACTACGAGCAGTACTTC. Amino acids: CASSPGPDALDRHYEQYF.

This clone was counted once. The chain recombines TRBV24-1 with TRBJ2-3; D unresolved. This CDR3 spans 10 amino acids. Trimming took off 7 bases at V and 10 bases at J, with 8 bases between the two ends. Per germline, CDR1 KGHDR and CDR2 SFDVKD. The CDR3 loop is CATRRFSQYF. DNA for the CDR3: TGTGCCACCAGGAGGTTTTCGCAGTATTTT.

V and J are TRBV3-1 (or the pseudogene TRBV3-2) and TRBJ2-5, with 12 bases that match TRBD2. V trimming: 1 base; J trimming: 3 bases; junction bases outside the gene matches: 9. The CDR3 is made up of 18 amino acids. Germline values: CDR1 LGHDT, CDR2 YNNKEL (reference sequence). The CDR3 region has the DNA TGTGCCAGCAGCCAAGCTTCTAGCGGGAGGGCCTTGAAAGAGACCCAGTACTTC. It is translated as CASSQASSGRALKETQYF.

This sequence joins TRBV27 and TRBJ2-6, with unresolved D. Between the trimmed V and J ends, which lost 5 bases and 1 base, there was a span of 9 bases. Germline V gene data show CDR1 as MNHEY and CDR2 as SMNVEV (reference sequence). The length of the CDR3 is 15 residues. The CDR3 here is CASSSPWSGANVLTF. CDR3 coding DNA: TGTGCCAGCAGTAGCCCCTGGTCTGGGGCCAACGTCCTGACTTTC.

V and J are TRBV4-3 and TRBJ2-7; 7 positions agree with TRBD1. V trimming: 0 bases; J trimming: 0 bases; junction bases outside the gene matches: 5. Germline V gene data show CDR1 as LGHNA and CDR2 as YSLEER. CDR3 size: 16 residues. The CDR3 is CASSQDVTGSSYEQYF. DNA for the CDR3: TGCGCCAGCAGCCAAGATGTGACAGGGAGCTCCTACGAGCAGTACTTC.

The rearrangement uses TRBV11-2 and TRBJ2-7; a weak D match, TRBD1 (6 bases). V shed 5 bases and J shed 2 bases, with 10 bases lying between them. Germline-derived CDR1 and CDR2 are SGHAT and FQNNGV. The CDR3 covers 13 residues. The CDR3 reads CASSQDRAYEQYF. The CDR3 DNA reads TGTGCCAGCAGCCAGGACAGAGCCTACGAGCAGTACTTC.

V and J are TRBV5-5 and TRBJ1-5; TRBD1 is a possible D gene (5 bases). Germline values: CDR1 SGHKS, CDR2 YYEKEE (reference sequence). This CDR3 region has 15 residues. The ends were cut back, 4 bases at V and 1 base at J, with 12 bases in the middle. CDR3 in amino acids: CASSVPGDSNQPQHF. DNA for the CDR3: TGTGCCAGCAGCGTTCCCGGGGACAGCAATCAGCCCCAGCATTTT.

The table lists this clone with a count of one. The chain recombines TRBV23-1 with TRBJ2-7; TRBD2 is a possible D gene (5 bases). TRBV23-1 is an ORF, with its function uncertain. There are 17 residues in the CDR3. Trimming removed 4 bases at V and 7 bases at J, with 26 bases between. CDR3 sequence reads: CASSPESPAISREEQYF. The CDR3 DNA reads TGCGCCAGCAGTCCGGAGTCTCCGGCTATCTCTAGGGAGGAGCAGTACTTC.

The gene calls are TRBV5-4 and TRBJ2-3; 8 bases match TRBD2. Germline trimming cut 0 bases from V and 5 bases from J; bases unmatched to any gene: 2. CDR1 and CDR2 (germline): SGHNT, YYREEE (reference sequence). The CDR3 is made up of 14 amino acids. The CDR3 protein is CASSLDTSGDTQYF. The DNA for the CDR3 is TGTGCCAGCAGCTTGGATACTAGCGGAGATACGCAGTATTTT.

The chain recombines TRBV5-1 with TRBJ2-1; TRBD2 aligns across 8 bases. The CDR3 length is 16 residues. Germline CDR1 is SGHRS and CDR2 is YFSETQ. J gave up 0 bases and V 3 bases, and 5 bases lay outside the gene matches. The CDR3 reads CASSSWGTSSYNEQFF. The CDR3 DNA is TGCGCCAGCAGCTCATGGGGGACTAGCTCCTACAATGAGCAGTTCTTC.

The chain links TRBV7-2 to TRBJ2-7; 8 bases map to TRBD1. The CDR3 extends over 16 amino acids. Germline V CDR1 and CDR2: SGHTA, FQGNSA. V was clipped by 0 bases and J by 4 bases; unmatched bases: 8. DNA of the CDR3: TGTGCCAGCAGCTTAGCCCACGGACAGGGCGAGTACGAGCAGTACTTC. This codes for CASSLAHGQGEYEQYF.

The V gene is TRBV7-8, the J gene TRBJ2-3, with 10 nucleotides matching TRBD2. This CDR3 region has 15 residues. The junction had 7 bases not matched to a gene; V was cut back by 5 bases and J by 5 bases. CDR1 SGHVS and CDR2 FQNEAQ come from the germline V gene. The CDR3 sequence: CASSALAGVLDTQYF. The CDR3 bases are TGTGCCAGCAGCGCTCTAGCGGGAGTTTTAGATACGCAGTATTTT.

The gene calls are TRBV6-6 and TRBJ2-3; D not resolved. The CDR3 runs 13 residues. Germline CDR1 MNHNY, CDR2 SVGAGI (reference sequence). The V end lost 2 bases, the J end lost 4 bases, and 7 bases lay between the germline ends. CDR3 residues: CASSYLRADTQYF. The CDR3, as DNA: TGTGCCAGCAGTTACCTCCGCGCAGATACGCAGTATTTT.

This clone was counted a few times. V and J are TRBV7-3 and TRBJ2-3; a possible D gene is TRBD1 (6 bases). Trimming removed 5 bases at V and 3 bases at J, with 12 bases between. CDR1 is SGHTA and CDR2 is FQGTGA in the germline V gene. The CDR3 totals 14 residues. DNA for the CDR3: TGTGCCAGCAGCCAACAGGGTACAACAGATACGCAGTATTTT. Translated, it gives CASSQQGTTDTQYF.

The V and J genes are TRBV5-7 and TRBJ1-2; D not certain. TRBV5-7 is flagged as an ORF with uncertain function. The CDR3 has 13 amino acids. The ends were cut back, 1 base at V and 3 bases at J, with 7 bases in the middle. The CDR3 loop is CASSLKEYYGYTF. The CDR3 DNA follows: TGTGCCAGCAGCTTGAAAGAATACTATGGCTACACCTTC.

The chain couples TRBV7-8 to TRBJ1-5; D is undetermined. The CDR3 has 13 residues. CDR1 and CDR2 from the germline V gene are SGHVS and FQNEAQ. V was pared by 0 bases and J by 7 bases, with 7 bases between. The CDR3 nucleotides read TGTGCCAGCAGCTTAGCCCCCCAACAGCCCCAGCATTTT. Its protein is CASSLAPQQPQHF.

The genes are TRBV27 and TRBJ1-5; D remains unclear. The germline gives CDR1 MNHEY, CDR2 SMNVEV (reference sequence). The CDR3 contains 16 residues. V was pared by 1 base and J by 0 bases, with 10 bases between. Written as DNA, the CDR3 is TGTGCCAGCAGTTTATACGGGGTTTATAGCAATCAGCCCCAGCATTTT. It encodes CASSLYGVYSNQPQHF.

CDR3 sequence (DNA): TGCGCCAGCGGCGGGACAGGGAGGTACAATGAGCAGTTCTTC. Protein product: CASGGTGRYNEQFF. The chain combines TRBV5-1 with TRBJ2-1; 9 nucleotides agree with TRBD1. The CDR3 runs to 14 residues. V gave up 7 bases and J gave up 4 bases; unmatched junction bases: 6. Germline CDR1 SGHRS, CDR2 YFSETQ.

The chain is built from TRBV28 and TRBJ2-7, with 11 bases aligning to TRBD2. CDR3 length equals 15 residues. Germline V CDR1 and CDR2: MDHEN, SYDVKM. The V and J ends lost 3 bases and 7 bases, in that order; junction bases with no gene match: 8. The CDR3 protein is CASSFSGRAKWEQYF. The DNA for the CDR3 is TGTGCCAGCAGTTTTAGCGGGAGGGCCAAATGGGAGCAGTACTTC.

The gene calls are TRBV13 and TRBJ2-1, with a possible D match to TRBD2 (5 bases). Deletions cut 1 base from V and 0 bases from J, with 10 bases between. Per germline, CDR1 PRHDT and CDR2 FYEKMQ (reference sequence). The CDR3 totals 16 residues. CDR3 protein: CASSLASGSSYNEQFF. The DNA of the CDR3 is TGTGCCAGCAGCTTAGCCAGCGGAAGCTCCTACAATGAGCAGTTCTTC.

The chain is built from TRBV6-5 and TRBJ2-1; the match to TRBD1 covers 9 bases. V shed 2 bases and J 4 bases; nucleotides not matched to a gene: 6. This CDR3 is built from 16 residues. Per germline, CDR1 MNHEY and CDR2 SVGAGI. The CDR3 coding sequence is TGTGCCAGCAGTTACGGAACAGGGGGCCTGTACAATGAGCAGTTCTTC. It encodes CASSYGTGGLYNEQFF.